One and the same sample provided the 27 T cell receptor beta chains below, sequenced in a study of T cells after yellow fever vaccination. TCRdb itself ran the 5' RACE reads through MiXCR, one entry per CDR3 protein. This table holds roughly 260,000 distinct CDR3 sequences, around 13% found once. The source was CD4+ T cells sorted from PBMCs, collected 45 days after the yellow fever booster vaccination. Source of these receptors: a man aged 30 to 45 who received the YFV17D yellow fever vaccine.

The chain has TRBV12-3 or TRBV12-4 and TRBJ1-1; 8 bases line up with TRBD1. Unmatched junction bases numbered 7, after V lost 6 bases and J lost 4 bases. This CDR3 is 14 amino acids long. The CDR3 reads CASRSRGRGTEAFF. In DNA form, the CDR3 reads TGTGCCAGCAGATCCAGGGGGCGCGGCACTGAAGCTTTCTTT.

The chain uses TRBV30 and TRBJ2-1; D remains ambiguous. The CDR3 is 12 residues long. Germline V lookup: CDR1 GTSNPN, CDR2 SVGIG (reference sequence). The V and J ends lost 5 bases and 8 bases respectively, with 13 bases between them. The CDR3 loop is CAWDIQNDEQFF. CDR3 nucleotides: TGTGCCTGGGATATTCAAAACGATGAGCAGTTCTTC.

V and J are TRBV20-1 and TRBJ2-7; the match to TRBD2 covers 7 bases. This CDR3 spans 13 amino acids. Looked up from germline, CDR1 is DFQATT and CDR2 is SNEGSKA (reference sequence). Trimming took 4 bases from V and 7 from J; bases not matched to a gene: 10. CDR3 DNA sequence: TGCAGTGCTACCGCGGCGGGAGCAGGAGAGCAGTACTTC. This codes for CSATAAGAGEQYF.

CDR3 in DNA: TGCGCCAGCAGCTTGAAGGTAGCTCCTGTCACAGATACGCAGTATTTT. Translation gives CASSLKVAPVTDTQYF. V is TRBV5-1 and J is TRBJ2-3; D unresolved. Per germline, CDR1 SGHRS and CDR2 YFSETQ. The ends were cut back, 1 base at V and 2 bases at J, with 14 bases in the middle. The CDR3 runs 16 residues.

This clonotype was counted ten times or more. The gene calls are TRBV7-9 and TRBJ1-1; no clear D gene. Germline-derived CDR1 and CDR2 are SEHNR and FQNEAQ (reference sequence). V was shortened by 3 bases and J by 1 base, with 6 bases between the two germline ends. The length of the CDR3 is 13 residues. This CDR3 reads CASSFTQNTEAFF. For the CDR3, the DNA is TGTGCCAGCAGCTTTACACAGAACACTGAAGCTTTCTTT. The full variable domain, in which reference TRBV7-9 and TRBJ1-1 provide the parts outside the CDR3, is DTGVSQNPRHKITKRGQNVTFRCDPISEHNRLYWYRQTLGQGPEFLTYFQNEAQLEKSRLLSDRFSAERPKGSFSTLEIQRTEQGDSAMYLCASSFTQNTEAFFGQGTRLTVV.

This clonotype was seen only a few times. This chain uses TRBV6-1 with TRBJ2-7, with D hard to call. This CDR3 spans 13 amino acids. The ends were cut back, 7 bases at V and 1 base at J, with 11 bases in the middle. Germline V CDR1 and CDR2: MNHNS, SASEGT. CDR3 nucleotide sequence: TGTGCCAGCAACTCAGTAAGTTCCTACGAGCAGTACTTC. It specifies CASNSVSSYEQYF.

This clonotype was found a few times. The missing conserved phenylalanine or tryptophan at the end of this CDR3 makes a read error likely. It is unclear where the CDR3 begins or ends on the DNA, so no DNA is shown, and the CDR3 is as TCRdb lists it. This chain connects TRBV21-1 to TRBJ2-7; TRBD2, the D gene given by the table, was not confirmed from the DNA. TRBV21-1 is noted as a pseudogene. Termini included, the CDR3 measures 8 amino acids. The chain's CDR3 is CASSKTAG.

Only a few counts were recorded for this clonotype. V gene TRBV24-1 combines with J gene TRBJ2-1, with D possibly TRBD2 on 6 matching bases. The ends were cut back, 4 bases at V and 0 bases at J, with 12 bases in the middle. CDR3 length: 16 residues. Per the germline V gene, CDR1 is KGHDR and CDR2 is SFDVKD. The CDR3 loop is CATSDSTGSSYNEQFF. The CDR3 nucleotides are TGTGCCACCAGTGACTCTACCGGGAGCTCCTACAATGAGCAGTTCTTC.

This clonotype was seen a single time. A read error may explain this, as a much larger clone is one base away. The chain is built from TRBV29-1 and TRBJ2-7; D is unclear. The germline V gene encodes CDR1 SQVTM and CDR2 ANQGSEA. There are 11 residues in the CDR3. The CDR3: CRVQSTYEQYF. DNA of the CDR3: TGCAGAGTTCAGTCGACCTACGAGCAGTACTTC.

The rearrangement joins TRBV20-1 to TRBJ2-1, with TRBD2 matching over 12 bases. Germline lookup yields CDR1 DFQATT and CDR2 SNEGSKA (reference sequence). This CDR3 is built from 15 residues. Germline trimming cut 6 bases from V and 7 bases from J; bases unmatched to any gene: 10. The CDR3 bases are TGCAGTGCCATATCTAGCGGGAGGGCCAAAAATGAGCAGTTCTTC. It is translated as CSAISSGRAKNEQFF.

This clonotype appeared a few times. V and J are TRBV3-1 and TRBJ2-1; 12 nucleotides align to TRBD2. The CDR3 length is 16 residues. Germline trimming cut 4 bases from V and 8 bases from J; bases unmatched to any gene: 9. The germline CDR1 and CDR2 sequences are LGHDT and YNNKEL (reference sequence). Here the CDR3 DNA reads TGTGCCAGCAGCCTCGGACTAGCGGGAACAGGTCATGAGCAGTTCTTC. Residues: CASSLGLAGTGHEQFF.

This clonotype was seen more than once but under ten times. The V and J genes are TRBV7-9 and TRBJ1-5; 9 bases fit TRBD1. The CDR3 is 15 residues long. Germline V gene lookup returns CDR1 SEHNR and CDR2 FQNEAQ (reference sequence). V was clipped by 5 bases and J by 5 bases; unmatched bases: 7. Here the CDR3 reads CASSRGQGIDQPQHF. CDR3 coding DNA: TGTGCCAGCAGCCGAGGACAGGGGATCGATCAGCCCCAGCATTTT.

This CDR3 is CSARVMGRAGLTGELFF. Here the CDR3 DNA reads TGCAGTGCTAGAGTAATGGGTAGGGCAGGCCTCACCGGGGAGCTGTTTTTT. The chain links TRBV20-1 to TRBJ2-2; D is uncertain. The germline gives CDR1 DFQATT, CDR2 SNEGSKA (reference sequence). This CDR3 region has 17 residues. V was clipped by 1 base and J by 4 bases, with 19 bases between them.

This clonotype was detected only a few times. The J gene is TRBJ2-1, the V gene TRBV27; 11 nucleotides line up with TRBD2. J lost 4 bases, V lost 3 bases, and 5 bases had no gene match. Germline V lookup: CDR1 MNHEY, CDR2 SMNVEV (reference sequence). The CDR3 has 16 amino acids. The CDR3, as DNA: TGTGCCAGCAGTTTCACCGGGACTAGCGGATACAATGAGCAGTTCTTC. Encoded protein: CASSFTGTSGYNEQFF.

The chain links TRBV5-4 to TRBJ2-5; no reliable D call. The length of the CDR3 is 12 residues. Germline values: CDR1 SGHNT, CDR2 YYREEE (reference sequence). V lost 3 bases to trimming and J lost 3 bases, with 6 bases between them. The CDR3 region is CASSSPEETQYF. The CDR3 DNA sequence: TGTGCCAGCAGCTCCCCTGAAGAGACCCAGTACTTC.

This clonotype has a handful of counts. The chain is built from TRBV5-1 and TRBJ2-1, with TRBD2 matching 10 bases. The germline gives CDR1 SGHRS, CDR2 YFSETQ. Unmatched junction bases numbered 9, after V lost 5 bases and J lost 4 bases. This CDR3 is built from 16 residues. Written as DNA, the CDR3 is TGCGCCAGCAGACCTGGAACTAGCGGGGATTACAATGAGCAGTTCTTC. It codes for CASRPGTSGDYNEQFF.

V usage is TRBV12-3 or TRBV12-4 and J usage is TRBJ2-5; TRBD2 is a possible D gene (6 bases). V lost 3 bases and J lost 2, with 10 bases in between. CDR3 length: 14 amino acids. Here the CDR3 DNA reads TGTGCCAGCAGTTTTGTTAGCGGTCAAGAGACCCAGTACTTC. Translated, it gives CASSFVSGQETQYF.

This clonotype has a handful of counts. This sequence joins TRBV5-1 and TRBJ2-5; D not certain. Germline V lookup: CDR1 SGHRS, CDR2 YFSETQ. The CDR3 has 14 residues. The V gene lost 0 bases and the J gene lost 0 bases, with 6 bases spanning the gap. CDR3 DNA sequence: TGCGCCAGCAGCTTGGTACAGCACCAAGAGACCCAGTACTTC. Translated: CASSLVQHQETQYF.

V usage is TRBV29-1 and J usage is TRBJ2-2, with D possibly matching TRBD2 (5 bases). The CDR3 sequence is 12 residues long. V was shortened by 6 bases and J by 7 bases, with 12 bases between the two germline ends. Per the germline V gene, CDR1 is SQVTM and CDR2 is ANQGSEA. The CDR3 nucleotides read TGCAGCGTCGGCAACGGGGTCGGGGAGCTGTTTTTT. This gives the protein CSVGNGVGELFF.

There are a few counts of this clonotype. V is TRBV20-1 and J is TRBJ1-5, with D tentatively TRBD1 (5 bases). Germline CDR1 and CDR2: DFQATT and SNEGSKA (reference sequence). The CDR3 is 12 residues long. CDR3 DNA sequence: TGCAGCGCACATAGGGGTAACCAGCCCCAGCATTTT. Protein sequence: CSAHRGNQPQHF.

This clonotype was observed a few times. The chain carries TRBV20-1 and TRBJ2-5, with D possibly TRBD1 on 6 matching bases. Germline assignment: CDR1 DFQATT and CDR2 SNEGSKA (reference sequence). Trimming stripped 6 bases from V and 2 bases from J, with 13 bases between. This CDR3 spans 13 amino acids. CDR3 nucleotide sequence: TGCAGTGCAACCGGGACACGACAAGAGACCCAGTACTTC. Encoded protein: CSATGTRQETQYF.

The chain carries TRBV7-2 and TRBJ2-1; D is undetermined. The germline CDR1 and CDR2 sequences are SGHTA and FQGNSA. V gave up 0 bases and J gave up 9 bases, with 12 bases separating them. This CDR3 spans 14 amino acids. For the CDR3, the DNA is TGTGCCAGCAGCTTAGCCACAGCATTCAGTGAGCAGTTCTTC. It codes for CASSLATAFSEQFF. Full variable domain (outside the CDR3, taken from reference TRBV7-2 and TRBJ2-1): GAGVSQSPSNKVTEKGKDVELRCDPISGHTALYWYRQSLGQGLEFLIYFQGNSAPDKSGLPSDRFSAERTGGSVSTLTIQRTQQEDSAVYLCASSLATAFSEQFFGPGTRLTVL.

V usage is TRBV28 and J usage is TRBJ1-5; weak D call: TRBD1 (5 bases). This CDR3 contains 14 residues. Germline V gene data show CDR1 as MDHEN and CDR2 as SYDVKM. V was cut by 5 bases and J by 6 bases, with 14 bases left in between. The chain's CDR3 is CASSLGHQTQPQHF. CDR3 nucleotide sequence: TGTGCCAGCAGTCTCGGACACCAAACTCAGCCCCAGCATTTT. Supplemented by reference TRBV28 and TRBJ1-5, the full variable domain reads DVKVTQSSRYLVKRTGEKVFLECVQDMDHENMFWYRQDPGLGLRLIYFSYDVKMKEKGDIPEGYSVSREKKERFSLILESASTNQTSMYLCASSLGHQTQPQHFGDGTRLSIL.

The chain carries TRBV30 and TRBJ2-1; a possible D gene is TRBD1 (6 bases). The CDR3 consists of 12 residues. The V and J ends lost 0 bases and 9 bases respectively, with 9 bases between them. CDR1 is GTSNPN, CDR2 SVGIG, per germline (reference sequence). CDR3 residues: CAWSVQGGEQFF. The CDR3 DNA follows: TGTGCCTGGAGTGTACAAGGGGGTGAGCAGTTCTTC.

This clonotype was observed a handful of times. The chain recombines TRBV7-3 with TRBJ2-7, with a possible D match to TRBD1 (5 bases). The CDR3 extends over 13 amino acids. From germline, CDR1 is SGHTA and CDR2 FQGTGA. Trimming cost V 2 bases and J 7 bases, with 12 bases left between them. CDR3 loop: CASSLAGKREQYF. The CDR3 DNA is TGTGCCAGCAGCTTAGCAGGGAAGAGGGAGCAGTACTTC.

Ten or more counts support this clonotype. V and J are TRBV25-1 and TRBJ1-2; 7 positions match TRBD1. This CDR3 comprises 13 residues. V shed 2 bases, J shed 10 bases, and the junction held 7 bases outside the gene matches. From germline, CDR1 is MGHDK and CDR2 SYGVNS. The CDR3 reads CASSEAGQRIYTF. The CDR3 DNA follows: TGTGCCAGCAGTGAAGCGGGACAGCGAATCTACACCTTC.

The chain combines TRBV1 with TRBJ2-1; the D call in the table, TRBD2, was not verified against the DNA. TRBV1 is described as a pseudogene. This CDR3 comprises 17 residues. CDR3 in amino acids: CTSSQERLAGGHNEQFF. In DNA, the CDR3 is TGCACCAGCAGCCAAGAACGACTAGCGGGAGGTCACAATGAGCAGTTCTTC.